The following is a T cell receptor (beta chain) sequence with its context. Its antigen remains undetermined. No base quality information exists; no much larger clone differs at one position. This sample is part of a study of siplizumab effects on memory and regulatory T cells (dated by TCRdb to between 2018 and 2021). Study-wide context: The effect of the anti-CD2 antibody siplizumab on alloreactive T-cell subsets was examined in allogeneic mixed lymphocyte reactions constructed from human PBMCs. On the study overall, not on this receptor specifically: Whether proliferating Tregs from siplizumab cultures were suppressive was not functionally confirmed. Unstimulated naive T cells appeared more diverse than memory T cells, and naive cells seemed to contribute substantially to the alloresponse. Because sequences below about 10^-5 frequency were poorly captured, only a minor fraction of alloreactive clones could be mapped to unstimulated subsets. About 75-97% of proliferating CD4+ or CD8+ clones could not be given a naive or memory phenotype. Siplizumab significantly reduced the cumulative frequency of alloreactive sequences traceable to unstimulated CD4+ memory T cells. Of the alloreactive CD4+ clones that could be mapped, the Treg-derived share averaged around 70% with siplizumab compared with 25% to 30% in control reactions.

Sorted unstimulated T cells and proliferating T cells recovered from mixed lymphocyte reactions were subjected to TCRbeta CDR3 sequencing. Fresh whole blood from nine to eleven HLA-typed healthy donors was used to isolate PBMCs. To map where alloreactive clones came from, unstimulated CD4+ non-regulatory T cells were FACS-sorted. Library generation was performed with the immunoSEQ multiplex PCR assay. Roughly 10^5 TCR templates per sample were assayed on the deep sequencing platform. Genomic DNA extracted from sorted T cells was used for TCRbeta CDR3 sequencing. Under the source paper's analysis protocol: The R programming language was used for clonal analysis of TCRbeta CDR3 data. Unstimulated samples were compared with post-reaction CFSE-low samples to define alloreactive CD4+ and CD8+ clones. Regulatory or non-regulatory origin was assigned to alloreactive CD4+ clones by matching of sequences to sorted unstimulated Treg and non-Treg repertoires. TCRdb provides this immuneACCESS table in a form limited to in-frame rearrangements. Some clones are lacking; in checked studies, under half of them reflect an unresolved V gene, and why the rest are absent is not known. Clone size and V and J calls were adopted from that table, with D and trimming inferred from the DNA. In all, the sample holds 90,000 to 150,000 clones, and over 85% of those were seen once. About 0.16% of the sample is taken by the ten largest.

Via the germline V gene (reference sequence), CDR1 is MNHNY and CDR2 SVGAGI. Spanning cysteine to phenylalanine, the CDR3 consists of 16 amino acids. CDR3 DNA is the only sequence kept; it has 48 bases, read in frame from the first base. Trimming takes 6 bases from V and 3 bases from J, and the germline ends sit 20 bases apart. The receptor chain draws on TRBV6-6 and TRBJ1-1; confidence is insufficient to name the D gene. This receptor was obtained from a human donor in good health. The specimen sequenced was non-Treg CD4+ T cells sorted from blood. Explained via the paper, the cell subset or site label denotes: FACS-sorted unstimulated CD4+ non-regulatory T cells. The nucleotides are TGTGCCAGCAGCCAACCAAAATCGGGTGGAGACACTGAAGCTTTCTTT. Translated, it gives CASSQPKSGGDTEAFF.